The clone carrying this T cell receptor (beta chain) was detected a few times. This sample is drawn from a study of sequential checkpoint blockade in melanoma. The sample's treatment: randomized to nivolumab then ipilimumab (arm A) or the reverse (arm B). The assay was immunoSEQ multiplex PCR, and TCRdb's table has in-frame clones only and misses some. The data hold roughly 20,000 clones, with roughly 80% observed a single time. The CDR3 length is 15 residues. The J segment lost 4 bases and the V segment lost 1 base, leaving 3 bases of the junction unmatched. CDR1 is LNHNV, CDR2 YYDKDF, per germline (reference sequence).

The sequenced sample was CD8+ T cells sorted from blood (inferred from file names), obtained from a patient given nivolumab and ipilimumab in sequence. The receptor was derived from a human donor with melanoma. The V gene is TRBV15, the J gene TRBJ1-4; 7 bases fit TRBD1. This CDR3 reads CATSRGQGDNEKLFF. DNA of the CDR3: TGTGCCACCAGCAGAGGACAGGGTGATAATGAAAAACTGTTTTTT. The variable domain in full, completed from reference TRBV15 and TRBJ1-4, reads DAMVIQNPRYQVTQFGKPVTLSCSQTLNHNVMYWYQQKSSQAPKLLFHYYDKDFNNEADTPDNFQSRRPNTSFCFLDIRSPGLGDTAMYLCATSRGQGDNEKLFFGSGTQLSVL.